This T cell receptor beta chain was retrieved from a study of early T cells in non-severe SARS-CoV-2 infection. Germline CDR1 and CDR2: SGHKS and YYEKEE (reference sequence). The CDR3 runs to 14 residues. Trimming cost V 4 bases and J 4 bases, with 14 bases left between them. TCRdb itself ran the 5' RACE reads through MiXCR, one entry per CDR3 protein. The sample holds 30,000 to 35,000 distinct CDR3 sequences, 4.6% seen once. This clonotype was obtained from an adult who was a healthcare worker with PCR-confirmed SARS-CoV-2 infection or an uninfected control (not recorded which). Sequenced input: whole blood. The V gene is TRBV5-5, the J gene TRBJ1-2, with unresolved D. CDR3: CASSTRLTAYGYTF. CDR3 bases: TGTGCCAGCAGCACCCGACTTACTGCCTATGGCTACACCTTC.